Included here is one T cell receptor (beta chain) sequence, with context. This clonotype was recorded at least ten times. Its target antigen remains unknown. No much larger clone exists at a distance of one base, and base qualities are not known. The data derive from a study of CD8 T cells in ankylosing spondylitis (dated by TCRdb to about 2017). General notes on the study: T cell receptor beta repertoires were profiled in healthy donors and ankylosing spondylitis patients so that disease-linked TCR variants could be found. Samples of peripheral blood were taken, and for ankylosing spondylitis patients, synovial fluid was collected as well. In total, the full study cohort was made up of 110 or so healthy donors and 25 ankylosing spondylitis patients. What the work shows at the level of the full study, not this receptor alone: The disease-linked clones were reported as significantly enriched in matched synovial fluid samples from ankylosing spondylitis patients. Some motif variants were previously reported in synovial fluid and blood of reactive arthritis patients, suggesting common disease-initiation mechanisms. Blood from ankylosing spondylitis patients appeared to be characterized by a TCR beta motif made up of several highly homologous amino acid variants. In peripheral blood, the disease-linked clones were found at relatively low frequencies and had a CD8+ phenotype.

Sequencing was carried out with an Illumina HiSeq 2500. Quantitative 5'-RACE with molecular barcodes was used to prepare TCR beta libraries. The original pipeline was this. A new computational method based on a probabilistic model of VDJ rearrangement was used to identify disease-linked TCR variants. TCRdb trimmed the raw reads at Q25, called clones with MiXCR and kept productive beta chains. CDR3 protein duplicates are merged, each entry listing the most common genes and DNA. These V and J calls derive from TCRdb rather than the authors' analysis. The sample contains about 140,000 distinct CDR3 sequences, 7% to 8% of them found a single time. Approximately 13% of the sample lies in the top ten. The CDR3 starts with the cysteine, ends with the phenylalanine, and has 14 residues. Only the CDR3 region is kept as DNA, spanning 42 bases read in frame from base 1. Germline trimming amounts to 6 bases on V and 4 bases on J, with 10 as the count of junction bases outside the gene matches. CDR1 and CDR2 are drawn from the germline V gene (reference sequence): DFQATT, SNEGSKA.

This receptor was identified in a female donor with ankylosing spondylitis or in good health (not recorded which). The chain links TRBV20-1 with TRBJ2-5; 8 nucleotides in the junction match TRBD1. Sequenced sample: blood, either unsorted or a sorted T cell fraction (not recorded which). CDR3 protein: CSAQGPGGVETQYF. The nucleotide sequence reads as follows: TGCAGTGCCCAGGGGCCAGGGGGCGTAGAGACCCAGTACTTC.